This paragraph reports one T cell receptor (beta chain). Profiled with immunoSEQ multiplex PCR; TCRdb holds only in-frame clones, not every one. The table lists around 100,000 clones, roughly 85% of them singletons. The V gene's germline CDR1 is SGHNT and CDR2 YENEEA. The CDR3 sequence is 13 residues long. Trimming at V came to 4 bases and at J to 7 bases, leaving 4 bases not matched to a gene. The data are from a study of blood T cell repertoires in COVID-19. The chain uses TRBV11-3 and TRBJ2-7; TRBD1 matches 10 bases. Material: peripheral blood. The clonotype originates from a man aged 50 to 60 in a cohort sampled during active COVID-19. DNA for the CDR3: TGTGCCAGCAGCTCGACAGGGGGCGGTGAGCAGTACTTC. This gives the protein CASSSTGGGEQYF.